The clone carrying this T cell receptor beta chain was seen a few times. Its antigen is unidentified. These data are taken from a study of beta chain features in type 1 diabetes. Study-wide points: Among patients, naive, central memory and Treg TCRB repertoires appeared more similar than among healthy donors. At VDJ recombination sites, type 1 diabetes patients had fewer insertions and more deleted nucleotides. A definitive answer on HLA type influencing TCRB rearrangement was not reached here. In all four CD4+ subsets, TCRB CDR3 length was significantly, moderately reduced in type 1 diabetes.

CDR1 and CDR2 (germline): PRHDT, FYEKMQ (reference sequence). This CDR3 has 15 residues. J was trimmed by 1 base and V by 5 bases; bases with no gene match: 6. Expressed TCRB transcripts were sequenced because the entire RNA isolate underwent reverse transcription. Clones were sequenced by immunoSEQ multiplex PCR, and TCRdb holds only the in-frame ones, with some missing. The sample has about 640,000 clones; 9.5% to 15% are singletons. V is TRBV13 and J is TRBJ2-3; 7 bases agree with TRBD1. Sequencing was performed on naive CD4+ T cells from blood. The receptor was derived from a man younger than 40 with type 1 diabetes. The CDR3 DNA reads as TGTGCCAGCAGCCTCGGCGGACAGGGCACAGATACGCAGTATTTT. It encodes CASSLGGQGTDTQYF.